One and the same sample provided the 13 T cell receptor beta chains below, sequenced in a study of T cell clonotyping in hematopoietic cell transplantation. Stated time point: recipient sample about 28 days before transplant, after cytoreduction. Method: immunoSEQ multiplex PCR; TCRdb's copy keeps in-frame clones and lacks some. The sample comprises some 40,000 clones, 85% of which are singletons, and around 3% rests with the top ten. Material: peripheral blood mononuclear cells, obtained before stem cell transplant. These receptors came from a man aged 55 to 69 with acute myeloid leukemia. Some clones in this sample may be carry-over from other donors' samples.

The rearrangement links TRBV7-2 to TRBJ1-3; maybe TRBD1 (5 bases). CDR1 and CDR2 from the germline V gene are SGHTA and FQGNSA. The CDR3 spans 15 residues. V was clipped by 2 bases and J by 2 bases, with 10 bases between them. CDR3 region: CASSLREGAGNTIYF. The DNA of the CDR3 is TGTGCCAGCAGCTTAAGGGAAGGGGCTGGAAACACCATATATTTT.

CDR3 sequence reads: CASSPGQGAYTIYF. DNA of the CDR3: TGTGCCAGTAGTCCGGGACAGGGAGCTTACACCATATATTTT. The chain couples TRBV19 to TRBJ1-3; 9 bases are a match to TRBD1. The CDR3 totals 14 residues. V gave up 5 bases and J gave up 8 bases; unmatched junction bases: 7. Germline assignment: CDR1 LNHDA and CDR2 SQIVND (reference sequence).

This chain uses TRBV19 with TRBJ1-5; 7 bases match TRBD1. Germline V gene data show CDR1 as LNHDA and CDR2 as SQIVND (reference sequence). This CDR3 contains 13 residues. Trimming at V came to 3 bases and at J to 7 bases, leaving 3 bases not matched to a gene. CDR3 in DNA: TGTGCCAGTAGTATTCAGGGGGGACAGCCCCAGCATTTT. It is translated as CASSIQGGQPQHF.

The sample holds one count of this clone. The CDR3 DNA reads as TGTGCCAGCAGCAGCCAGTCCAGGGTATTCGGCCAGCCCCAGCATTTT. Protein sequence: CASSSQSRVFGQPQHF. The chain links TRBV5-8 to TRBJ1-5, with D possibly TRBD1 on 5 matching bases. In germline, CDR1 is SGHTS, CDR2 YDEGEE. The CDR3 is made up of 16 amino acids. V was trimmed by 4 bases and J by 7 bases, leaving 21 bases between them.

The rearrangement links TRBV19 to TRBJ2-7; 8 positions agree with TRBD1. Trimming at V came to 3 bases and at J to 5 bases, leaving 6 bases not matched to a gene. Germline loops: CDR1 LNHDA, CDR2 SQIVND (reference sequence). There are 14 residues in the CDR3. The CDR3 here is CASSIGQGLDEQYF. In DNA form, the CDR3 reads TGTGCCAGTAGTATCGGACAGGGTTTGGACGAGCAGTACTTC.

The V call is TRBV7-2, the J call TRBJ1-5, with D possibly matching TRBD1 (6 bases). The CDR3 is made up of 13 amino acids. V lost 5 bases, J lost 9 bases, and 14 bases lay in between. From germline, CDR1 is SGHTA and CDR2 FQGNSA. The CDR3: CASSQTGGGPQHF. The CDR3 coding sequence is TGTGCCAGCAGCCAGACCGGGGGCGGGCCCCAGCATTTT.

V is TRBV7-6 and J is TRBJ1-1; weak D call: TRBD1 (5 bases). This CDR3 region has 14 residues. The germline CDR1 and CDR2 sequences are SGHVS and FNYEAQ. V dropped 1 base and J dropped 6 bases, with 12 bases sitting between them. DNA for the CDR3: TGTGCCAGCAGCTTAGACTTGAGGGGCGCTGAAGCTTTCTTT. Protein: CASSLDLRGAEAFF.

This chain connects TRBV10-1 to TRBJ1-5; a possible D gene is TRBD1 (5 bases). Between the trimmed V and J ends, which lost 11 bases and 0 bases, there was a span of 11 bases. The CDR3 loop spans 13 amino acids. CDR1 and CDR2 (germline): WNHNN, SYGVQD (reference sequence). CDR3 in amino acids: CAQGGNSNQPQHF. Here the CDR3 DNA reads TGCGCCCAGGGAGGGAATAGCAATCAGCCCCAGCATTTT.

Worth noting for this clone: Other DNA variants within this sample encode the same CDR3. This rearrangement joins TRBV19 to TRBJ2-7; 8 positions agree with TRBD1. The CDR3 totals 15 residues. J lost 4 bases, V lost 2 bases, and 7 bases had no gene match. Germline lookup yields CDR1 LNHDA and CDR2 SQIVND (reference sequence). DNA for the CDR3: TGTGCCAGTAGTATAACCGACAGGGGTGGATACGAGCAGTACTTC. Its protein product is CASSITDRGGYEQYF. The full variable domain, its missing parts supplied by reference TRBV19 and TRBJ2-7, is DGGITQSPKYLFRKEGQNVTLSCEQNLNHDAMYWYRQDPGQGLRLIYYSQIVNDFQKGDIAEGYSVSREKKESFPLTVTSAQKNPTAFYLCASSITDRGGYEQYFGPGTRLTVT.

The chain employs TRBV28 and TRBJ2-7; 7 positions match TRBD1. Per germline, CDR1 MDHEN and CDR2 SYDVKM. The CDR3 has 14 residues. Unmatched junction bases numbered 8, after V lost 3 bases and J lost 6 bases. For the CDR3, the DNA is TGTGCCAGCAGTTTTGGACAGGCGGCCGGCGAGCAGTACTTC. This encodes CASSFGQAAGEQYF. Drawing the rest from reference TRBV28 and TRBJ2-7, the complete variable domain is DVKVTQSSRYLVKRTGEKVFLECVQDMDHENMFWYRQDPGLGLRLIYFSYDVKMKEKGDIPEGYSVSREKKERFSLILESASTNQTSMYLCASSFGQAAGEQYFGPGTRLTVT.

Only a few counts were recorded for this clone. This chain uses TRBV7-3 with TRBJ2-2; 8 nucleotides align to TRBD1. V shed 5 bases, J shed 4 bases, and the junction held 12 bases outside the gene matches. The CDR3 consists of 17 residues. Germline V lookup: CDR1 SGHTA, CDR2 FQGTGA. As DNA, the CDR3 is TGTGCCAGCAGCCCCGAAGTGGGACAGGTCGGCACCGGGGAGCTGTTTTTT. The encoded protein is CASSPEVGQVGTGELFF.

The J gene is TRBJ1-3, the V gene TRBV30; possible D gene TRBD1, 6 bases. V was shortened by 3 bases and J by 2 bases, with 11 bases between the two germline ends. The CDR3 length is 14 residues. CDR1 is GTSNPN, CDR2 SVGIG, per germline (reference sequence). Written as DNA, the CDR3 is TGTGCCTGGAGCCTGGGACATCCTGGAAACACCATATATTTT. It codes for CAWSLGHPGNTIYF. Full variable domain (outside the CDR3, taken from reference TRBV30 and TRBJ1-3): SQTIHQWPATLVQPVGSPLSLECTVEGTSNPNLYWYRQAAGRGLQLLFYSVGIGQISSEVPQNLSASRPQDRQFILSSKKLLLSDSGFYLCAWSLGHPGNTIYFGEGSWLTVV.

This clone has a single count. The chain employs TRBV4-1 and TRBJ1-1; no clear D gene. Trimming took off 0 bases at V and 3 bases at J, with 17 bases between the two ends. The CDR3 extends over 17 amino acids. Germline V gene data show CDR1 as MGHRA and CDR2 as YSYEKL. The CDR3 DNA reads TGCGCCAGCAGCCAAGAAGGCCAGTTATTAGTCGACACTGAAGCTTTCTTT. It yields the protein CASSQEGQLLVDTEAFF.